Following are 14 T cell receptor beta chains from one sample sequenced in a study of cytomegalovirus exposure and HLA in healthy donors. Generated by immunoSEQ multiplex PCR, the TCRdb table keeps only in-frame clones and is missing some. The table has about 130,000 clones, 75% to 90% seen once. The sequenced sample consisted of PBMCs. These receptor sequences come from a woman aged 25 to 39 in good health and CMV-seropositive.

This rearrangement joins TRBV2 to TRBJ2-5; 10 nucleotides align to TRBD2. V was pared by 3 bases and J by 7 bases, with 8 bases of the junction left unmatched. The CDR3 is 15 amino acids. From germline, CDR1 is SNHLY and CDR2 FYNNEI. The CDR3 DNA reads as TGTGCCAGCAGTGATAGGACTAGCGGCCTTGGGACCCAGTACTTC. The encoded protein is CASSDRTSGLGTQYF.

The chain carries TRBV28 and TRBJ1-1; possible D gene TRBD1, 6 bases. The germline CDR1 and CDR2 sequences are MDHEN and SYDVKM. The CDR3 is 16 residues long. V lost 5 bases and J lost 4, with 20 bases in between. CDR3 DNA sequence: TGTGCCAGCAGTAACAGCGGCAGGGGATTAAGCACTGAAGCTTTCTTT. Amino acids: CASSNSGRGLSTEAFF.

A few counts support this clone. J is TRBJ2-7 and V is TRBV19, with unresolved D. CDR1 LNHDA and CDR2 SQIVND come from the germline V gene (reference sequence). The CDR3 covers 13 residues. Trimming took off 5 bases at V and 7 bases at J, with 15 bases between the two ends. CDR3 DNA: TGTGCCAGTAGTGACCCCCCTAGGTGGGAGCAGTACTTC. Its protein is CASSDPPRWEQYF.

This clone has a single count. V gene TRBV13 combines with J gene TRBJ1-2; D is unresolved. The CDR3 has 15 residues. Trimming shortened V by 5 bases and J by 0 bases, and 13 bases separated the two germline ends. In germline, CDR1 is PRHDT, CDR2 FYEKMQ (reference sequence). Written as DNA, the CDR3 is TGTGCCAGCAGCCCCGTCGGGGAAACTAACTATGGCTACACCTTC. This gives the protein CASSPVGETNYGYTF.

In regard to this clone: A read error may produce the germline difference seen at one junction end. The chain uses TRBV2 and TRBJ2-7; 9 positions agree with TRBD1. The germline CDR1 and CDR2 sequences are SNHLY and FYNNEI. This CDR3 has 16 amino acids. CDR3: CASREDTGGHFYEQYF. For the CDR3, the DNA is TGTGCCAGCAGGGAAGATACAGGGGGCCACTTCTACGAGCAGTACTTC. The full variable domain, with the rest looked up from reference TRBV2 and TRBJ2-7, is EPEVTQTPSHQVTQMGQEVILRCVPISNHLYFYWYRQILGQKVEFLVSFYNNEISEKSEIFDDQFSVERPDGSNFTLKIRSTKLEDSAMYFCASREDTGGHFYEQYFGPGTRLTVT.

The chain couples TRBV4-1 to TRBJ2-2; TRBD1 aligns across 8 bases. Germline trimming cut 4 bases from V and 5 bases from J; bases unmatched to any gene: 12. The CDR3 loop spans 17 amino acids. Germline CDR1 MGHRA, CDR2 YSYEKL. This CDR3 is CASSLPNRGKSTGELFF. The CDR3 bases are TGCGCCAGCAGCCTCCCCAACAGGGGGAAGAGTACCGGGGAGCTGTTTTTT.

The V and J genes are TRBV11-2 and TRBJ2-1, with D unclear. V was shortened by 3 bases and J by 7 bases, with 10 bases between the two germline ends. Germline V gives CDR1 SGHAT, CDR2 FQNNGV. CDR3 length equals 13 residues. The CDR3 loop is CASSFPLANEQFF. CDR3 nucleotide sequence: TGTGCCAGCAGCTTCCCACTCGCTAATGAGCAGTTCTTC.

The chain is built from TRBV11-1 and TRBJ2-7, with TRBD1 identical over 9 bases. The CDR3 spans 15 residues. The V segment lost 2 bases and the J segment 2 bases; nucleotides outside the gene matches: 4. Per germline, CDR1 SGHAT and CDR2 FQDESV (reference sequence). The CDR3 loop is CASSLRDRDTYEQYF. In DNA, the CDR3 is TGTGCCAGCAGCTTAAGGGACAGGGACACCTACGAGCAGTACTTC.

The genes are TRBV5-1 and TRBJ2-1, with a weak D call TRBD2 (5 bases). Germline V CDR1 and CDR2: SGHRS, YFSETQ. The CDR3 has 13 residues. The V end was cut by 0 bases, the J end by 6 bases, with 7 bases between. The CDR3 bases are TGCGCCAGCAGCTTGGGGACTGGCAATGAGCAGTTCTTC. It encodes CASSLGTGNEQFF.

Details on this clone: The junction and the germline gene differ at one end; a read error may be behind it. The chain carries TRBV5-6 and TRBJ2-4; 9 positions agree with TRBD2. The germline V gene has CDR1 SGHDT and CDR2 YYEEEE. This CDR3 region has 14 residues. CDR3 loop: CASTLREGENIQYF. The DNA for the CDR3 is TGTGCCAGCACCTTGCGGGAGGGTGAGAACATTCAGTACTTC.

This clone was observed a handful of times. The chain is built from TRBV28 and TRBJ2-1, with D perhaps TRBD2 (5 bases). Germline V gene data show CDR1 as MDHEN and CDR2 as SYDVKM. The CDR3 runs to 14 residues. Trimming removed 5 bases from V and 9 bases from J, with 17 bases in between. CDR3 amino acids: CASSTNSPSIEQFF. The CDR3 DNA is TGTGCCAGCAGTACGAATTCCCCTAGCATTGAGCAGTTCTTC.

The chain combines TRBV18 with TRBJ2-1, with TRBD2 matching over 7 bases. This CDR3 has 16 residues. After removal of 2 bases from V and 6 bases from J, the junction contained 10 bases not matched to a gene. Germline V CDR1 and CDR2: KGHSH, LQKENI. The CDR3: CASSPNSGSGTNEQFF. For the CDR3, the DNA is TGTGCCAGCTCACCAAATTCCGGGAGCGGGACCAATGAGCAGTTCTTC.

The CDR3 bases are TGTGCCAGCAGTGAAGGAGGCATCAATGAAAAACTGTTTTTT. Translating gives CASSEGGINEKLFF. The chain carries TRBV6-1 and TRBJ1-4; D unresolved. This CDR3 comprises 14 residues. Germline CDR1 and CDR2: MNHNS and SASEGT. Trimming stripped 1 base from V and 5 bases from J, with 8 bases between.

The V and J genes are TRBV28 and TRBJ1-4, with D perhaps TRBD1 (6 bases). CDR1 and CDR2 (germline): MDHEN, SYDVKM. The CDR3 is made up of 14 amino acids. V was cut by 3 bases and J by 7 bases, with 12 bases left in between. The DNA of the CDR3 is TGTGCCAGCAGTTTGAGGTCAGGGGTTGAAAAACTGTTTTTT. Its protein is CASSLRSGVEKLFF. Full variable domain (rest looked up from reference TRBV28 and TRBJ1-4): DVKVTQSSRYLVKRTGEKVFLECVQDMDHENMFWYRQDPGLGLRLIYFSYDVKMKEKGDIPEGYSVSREKKERFSLILESASTNQTSMYLCASSLRSGVEKLFFGSGTQLSVL.